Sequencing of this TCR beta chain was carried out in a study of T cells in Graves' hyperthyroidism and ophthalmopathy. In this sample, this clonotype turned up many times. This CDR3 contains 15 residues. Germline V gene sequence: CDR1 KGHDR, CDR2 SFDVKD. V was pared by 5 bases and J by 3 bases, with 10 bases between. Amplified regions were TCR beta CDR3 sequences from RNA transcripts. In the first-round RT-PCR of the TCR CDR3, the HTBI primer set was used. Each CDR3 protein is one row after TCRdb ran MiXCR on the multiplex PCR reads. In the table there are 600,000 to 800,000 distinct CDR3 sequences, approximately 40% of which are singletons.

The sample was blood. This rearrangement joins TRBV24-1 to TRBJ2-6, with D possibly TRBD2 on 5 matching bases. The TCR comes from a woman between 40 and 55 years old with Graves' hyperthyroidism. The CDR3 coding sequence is TGTGCCACCAGTGTGAGGGATCATGGGGCCAACGTCCTGACTTTC. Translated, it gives CATSVRDHGANVLTF.